A selection of T cell receptor beta chains follows, all from one sample in a study of regulatory and conventional T cells in RAG deficiency. The data were produced by immunoSEQ multiplex PCR, yet TCRdb's version contains in-frame clones alone and is incomplete. Among under 7,500 clones listed, approximately 89% were seen once. These data are also associated with another study on regulatory T cells.

The sequencing input was CD127- CD25+ CD4+ Tregs sorted from blood. These receptors were obtained from a human donor in good health. Both conserved end residues are part of each CDR3. Part of the rows lack a size; the others show once, few, many or a class for expanded clones.

size | J | V | CDR3
. | TRBJ2-4 | TRBV27 | CASSFGTGGNIQYF
. | TRBJ2-1 | TRBV11-2 | CASSPWAGVRDEQFF
. | TRBJ1-3 | TRBV4-1 | CASSQVAWGGSFGNTIYF
. | TRBJ2-1 | TRBV7-9 | CASSLYGHNEQFF
few | TRBJ1-5 | TRBV2 | CASSARVILATLGQPQHF
. | TRBJ1-1 | TRBV4-2 | CASSQAGSTNTEAFF
. | TRBJ2-1 | TRBV7-3 | CASSTGLAGVEQFF
. | TRBJ1-4 | TRBV4-1 | CASSPQGAIRDRGSRTNEKLFF
once | TRBJ1-2 | TRBV2 | CASRAGFYGYTF
. | TRBJ2-7 | TRBV5-6 | CASLRTGLSYEQYF
. | TRBJ1-1 | TRBV5-5 | CASSQDRGILGAFF
. | TRBJ2-3 | TRBV5-1 | CASGRTGLSDTQYF
. | TRBJ2-7 | TRBV10-3 | CAISEPGGSEQYF
. | TRBJ2-7 | TRBV5-1 | CASSPGQTSSYEQYF
. | TRBJ1-5 | TRBV6-1 | CASSGDSEQPQHF
once | TRBJ2-7 | TRBV7-8 | CASSLKAGPGYEQYF
. | TRBJ2-6 | TRBV27 | CASSWDRGSSGANVLTF
. | TRBJ1-2 | TRBV27 | CASSLKNASDGYTF